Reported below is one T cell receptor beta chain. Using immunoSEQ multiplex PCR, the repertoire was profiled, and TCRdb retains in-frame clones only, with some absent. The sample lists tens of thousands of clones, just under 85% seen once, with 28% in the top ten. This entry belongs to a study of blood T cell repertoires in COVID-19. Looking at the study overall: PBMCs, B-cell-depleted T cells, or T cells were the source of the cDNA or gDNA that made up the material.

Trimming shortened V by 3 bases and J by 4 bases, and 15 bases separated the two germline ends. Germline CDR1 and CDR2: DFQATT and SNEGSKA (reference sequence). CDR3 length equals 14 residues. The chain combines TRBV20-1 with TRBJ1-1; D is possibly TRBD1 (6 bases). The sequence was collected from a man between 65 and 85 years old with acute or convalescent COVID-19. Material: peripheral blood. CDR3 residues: CSASESTGSTEAFF. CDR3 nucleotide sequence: TGCAGTGCTAGTGAATCGACAGGCTCCACTGAAGCTTTCTTT.